The 27 T cell receptor beta chains presented below share a single source sample, sequenced in a study of blood T cell repertoires in COVID-19. This table comes from immunoSEQ multiplex PCR, and its TCRdb copy is limited to in-frame clones, with some not included. Here the sample spans some 80,000 clones, around 86% being singletons. The sample consisted of peripheral blood. Receptor source: a human donor in a cohort sampled during active COVID-19.

This clone has just a few counts. Other nucleotide sequences in the sample specify the same CDR3. V usage is TRBV30 and J usage is TRBJ2-7; TRBD1 is a possible D gene (5 bases). Germline V gives CDR1 GTSNPN, CDR2 SVGIG (reference sequence). V was pared by 5 bases and J by 2 bases, with 10 bases between. The CDR3 is made up of 12 amino acids. CDR3 sequence (DNA): TGTGCCTGGGGCGACAGAACCTACGAGCAGTACTTC. Encoded protein: CAWGDRTYEQYF. Using reference TRBV30 and TRBJ2-7 for the parts outside the CDR3, the full variable domain is SQTIHQWPATLVQPVGSPLSLECTVEGTSNPNLYWYRQAAGRGLQLLFYSVGIGQISSEVPQNLSASRPQDRQFILSSKKLLLSDSGFYLCAWGDRTYEQYFGPGTRLTVT.

The rearrangement joins TRBV6-5 to TRBJ2-3, with D uncertain. The CDR3 extends over 11 amino acids. Trimming took 9 bases from V and 4 from J, leaving 8 bases between them. Germline assignment: CDR1 MNHEY and CDR2 SVGAGI. CDR3 DNA: TGTGCCAGTCGCCTAGCAGATACGCAGTATTTT. It codes for CASRLADTQYF.

V usage is TRBV7-2 and J usage is TRBJ1-1; TRBD1 aligns across 8 bases. This CDR3 has 15 amino acids. V lost 6 bases, J lost 1 base, and 7 bases stayed unmatched. Germline loops: CDR1 SGHTA, CDR2 FQGNSA. CDR3 bases: TGTGCCAGCAGTCTTAACAGGGGGAAGAACACTGAAGCTTTCTTT. It specifies CASSLNRGKNTEAFF.

The J gene is TRBJ1-2, the V gene TRBV18, with D possibly matching TRBD1 (5 bases). The CDR3 consists of 11 residues. Trimming left V 8 bases short and J 4 bases short, with 8 bases between. Germline V gene lookup returns CDR1 KGHSH and CDR2 LQKENI. The CDR3 nucleotides read TGTGCCAGCCAAGGGGCCTATGGCTACACCTTC. Protein sequence: CASQGAYGYTF.

The chain carries TRBV5-6 and TRBJ1-3, with 8 nucleotides matching TRBD1. This CDR3 contains 16 residues. Germline trimming cut 8 bases from V and 1 base from J; bases unmatched to any gene: 11. CDR1 is SGHDT, CDR2 YYEEEE, per germline. The CDR3 sequence: CASRPGQGASGNTIYF. The CDR3 nucleotides are TGTGCCAGTAGGCCGGGGCAGGGGGCGTCTGGAAACACCATATATTTT.

This chain links TRBV30 with TRBJ1-4; D call uncertain. Germline CDR1 GTSNPN, CDR2 SVGIG (reference sequence). Trimming cost V 3 bases and J 4 bases, with 9 bases left between them. The CDR3 spans 13 residues. CDR3 sequence reads: CAWSAGVNEKLFF. The CDR3 nucleotides are TGTGCCTGGAGCGCGGGAGTTAATGAAAAACTGTTTTTT.

This clone is deemed medium-sized. The chain employs TRBV9 and TRBJ2-7; D remains unclear. With 4 bases removed from V and 2 bases from J, the gap between germline ends came to 19 bases. This CDR3 has 16 amino acids. Germline V gene sequence: CDR1 SGDLS, CDR2 YYNGEE. CDR3 residues: CASSPSRKVNPYEQYF. CDR3 bases: TGTGCCAGCAGCCCCTCCAGGAAGGTCAACCCCTACGAGCAGTACTTC.

The J gene is TRBJ2-7, the V gene TRBV19, with a weak D call TRBD2 (5 bases). The CDR3 is 13 residues long. Per the germline V gene, CDR1 is LNHDA and CDR2 is SQIVND (reference sequence). V dropped 8 bases and J dropped 1 base, with 12 bases sitting between them. CDR3 coding DNA: TGTGCCAGTCAACGAGGGTTTTCCTACGAGCAGTACTTC. Encoded protein: CASQRGFSYEQYF.

This chain connects TRBV6-5 to TRBJ1-2, with 7 bases lining up with TRBD1. J lost 8 bases, V lost 6 bases, and 9 bases had no gene match. The CDR3 is 13 amino acids. CDR1 and CDR2 from the germline V gene are MNHEY and SVGAGI. DNA for the CDR3: TGTGCCAGCAGACCATCCGGGACAGAGGGCTACACCTTC. Translation gives CASRPSGTEGYTF.

The chain uses TRBV6-6 and TRBJ2-2, with 7 bases matching TRBD2. The CDR3 consists of 15 residues. Germline V CDR1 and CDR2: MNHNY, SVGAGI (reference sequence). V lost 8 bases to trimming and J lost 8 bases; unmatched junction nucleotides: 14. The CDR3 region has the DNA TGTGCCAGCTTTCCAGCGGGACTGCAAGTAGGGGAGCTGTTTTTT. Its translation: CASFPAGLQVGELFF.

The CDR3 DNA reads as TGTGCCAGCAGGAGCGACCAAGAGACCCAGTACTTC. Its protein product is CASRSDQETQYF. This chain connects TRBV2 to TRBJ2-5; D remains unclear. This CDR3 has 12 amino acids. The V end was cut by 6 bases, the J end by 0 bases, with 5 bases between. Germline assignment: CDR1 SNHLY and CDR2 FYNNEI.

The genes are TRBV11-3 and TRBJ2-1; a possible D gene is TRBD2 (5 bases). The CDR3 is 15 residues long. V lost 11 bases and J lost 5, with 22 bases in between. Per the germline V gene, CDR1 is SGHNT and CDR2 is YENEEA. CDR3 DNA: TGTGCCTCCCCGGGTGGCGGGCATTTCAACAATGAGCAGTTCTTC. This gives the protein CASPGGGHFNNEQFF.

To note about this clone: Within the sample, other DNA sequences also encode this same CDR3. The V and J genes are TRBV28 and TRBJ2-7; maybe TRBD2 (6 bases). The CDR3 consists of 12 residues. Germline CDR1 MDHEN, CDR2 SYDVKM. Trimming took 2 bases from V and 4 from J, leaving 6 bases between them. The CDR3 region is CASSLRGYEQYF. DNA for the CDR3: TGTGCCAGCAGTTTACGGGGGTACGAGCAGTACTTC. Combining the CDR3 with reference TRBV28 and TRBJ2-7 gives the whole variable domain DVKVTQSSRYLVKRTGEKVFLECVQDMDHENMFWYRQDPGLGLRLIYFSYDVKMKEKGDIPEGYSVSREKKERFSLILESASTNQTSMYLCASSLRGYEQYFGPGTRLTVT.

This clone was observed once. The CDR3 loop is CASGTVPTYEQYF. CDR3 bases: TGTGCCAGCGGGACAGTCCCCACCTACGAGCAGTACTTC. The rearrangement links TRBV28 to TRBJ2-7; TRBD1 aligns across 7 bases. J gave up 2 bases and V 8 bases, and 6 bases lay outside the gene matches. Germline values: CDR1 MDHEN, CDR2 SYDVKM. The CDR3 has 13 residues.

V usage is TRBV5-1 and J usage is TRBJ1-1; 9 nucleotides match TRBD1. Unmatched junction bases numbered 3, after V lost 0 bases and J lost 3 bases. Per germline, CDR1 SGHRS and CDR2 YFSETQ. The CDR3 covers 15 residues. The CDR3 here is CASSLEGQGYTEAFF. The CDR3 bases are TGCGCCAGCAGCTTGGAGGGACAGGGATACACTGAAGCTTTCTTT. The full variable domain, in which reference TRBV5-1 and TRBJ1-1 provide the parts outside the CDR3, is KAGVTQTPRYLIKTRGQQVTLSCSPISGHRSVSWYQQTPGQGLQFLFEYFSETQRNKGNFPGRFSGRQFSNSRSEMNVSTLELGDSALYLCASSLEGQGYTEAFFGQGTRLTVV.

The chain has TRBV4-2 and TRBJ2-1, with 13 bases matching TRBD2. This CDR3 comprises 15 residues. CDR1 and CDR2 from the germline V gene are LGHNA and YNFKEQ. Trimming removed 3 bases from V and 7 bases from J; junction bases left unmatched: 3. CDR3 nucleotides: TGTGCCAGCAGCCAGGGACTAGCGGGATATAATGAGCAGTTCTTC. It specifies CASSQGLAGYNEQFF.

This clone was observed a few times. This sequence joins TRBV7-3 and TRBJ1-1; 7 bases line up with TRBD1. The CDR3 contains 14 residues. After removal of 4 bases from V and 11 bases from J, the junction contained 13 bases not matched to a gene. Looked up from germline, CDR1 is SGHTA and CDR2 is FQGTGA. CDR3 amino acids: CASSSLPSTGTAFF. The CDR3 DNA is TGTGCCAGCAGCTCCCTCCCCTCGACAGGGACTGCTTTCTTT.

The rearrangement links TRBV7-7 to TRBJ1-1; D ambiguous. The CDR3 spans 15 residues. Trimming took 2 bases from V and 1 from J, leaving 11 bases between them. CDR1 is SSHAT, CDR2 FNYEAQ, per germline (reference sequence). CDR3: CASSLTPGKNTEAFF. CDR3 nucleotide sequence: TGTGCCAGCAGCTTAACCCCGGGGAAGAACACTGAAGCTTTCTTT.

The chain has TRBV7-3 and TRBJ2-1, with 8 bases aligning to TRBD2. CDR3 length: 16 residues. Per germline, CDR1 SGHTA and CDR2 FQGTGA. Trimming cost V 3 bases and J 7 bases; bases outside gene matches: 11. CDR3 sequence reads: CASSFRSGGQGNEQFF. Written as DNA, the CDR3 is TGTGCCAGCAGCTTTCGGTCGGGGGGGCAAGGTAATGAGCAGTTCTTC.

This clone was found once. The V call is TRBV19, the J call TRBJ2-3; TRBD1 matches 8 bases. Looked up from germline, CDR1 is LNHDA and CDR2 is SQIVND (reference sequence). The CDR3 is 15 amino acids. V was pared by 4 bases and J by 3 bases, with 6 bases of the junction left unmatched. In nucleotides, the CDR3 is TGTGCCAGTAGTACCGGACAGGGATTAACAGATACGCAGTATTTT. Translated, it gives CASSTGQGLTDTQYF. The entire variable domain, with the rest obtained from reference TRBV19 and TRBJ2-3, is as follows: DGGITQSPKYLFRKEGQNVTLSCEQNLNHDAMYWYRQDPGQGLRLIYYSQIVNDFQKGDIAEGYSVSREKKESFPLTVTSAQKNPTAFYLCASSTGQGLTDTQYFGPGTRLTVL.

J is TRBJ1-2 and V is TRBV2; the match to TRBD1 covers 10 bases. J was trimmed by 8 bases and V by 8 bases; bases with no gene match: 17. CDR3 length equals 16 residues. Germline CDR1 reads SNHLY; CDR2 reads FYNNEI. CDR3 region: CASLAEAGTGVRGYTF. As DNA, the CDR3 is TGTGCCAGCCTGGCTGAGGCCGGGACAGGGGTAAGAGGCTACACCTTC.

The CDR3 coding sequence is TGTGCCAGCAGCTCCACTGGGGCCGCGCCAAGGGTCAATGAGCAGTTCTTC. Amino acids: CASSSTGAAPRVNEQFF. The J gene is TRBJ2-1, the V gene TRBV7-3; possible D gene TRBD1, 5 bases. From germline, CDR1 is SGHTA and CDR2 FQGTGA. This CDR3 is built from 17 residues. Trimming shortened V by 4 bases and J by 6 bases, and 22 bases separated the two germline ends.

The V call is TRBV15, the J call TRBJ2-7; 11 bases align to TRBD2. This CDR3 has 15 amino acids. Germline CDR1 reads LNHNV; CDR2 reads YYDKDF (reference sequence). With V trimmed by 5 bases and J by 4 bases, 7 bases remained unmatched. CDR3 region: CATSSTTSGAYEQYF. CDR3 DNA sequence: TGTGCCACCAGCTCGACGACTAGCGGGGCGTACGAGCAGTACTTC. The full variable domain, its missing parts supplied by reference TRBV15 and TRBJ2-7, is DAMVIQNPRYQVTQFGKPVTLSCSQTLNHNVMYWYQQKSSQAPKLLFHYYDKDFNNEADTPDNFQSRRPNTSFCFLDIRSPGLGDTAMYLCATSSTTSGAYEQYFGPGTRLTVT.

This clone was seen a single time. The chain uses TRBV6-5 and TRBJ1-3, with D perhaps matching TRBD1 (6 bases). With 6 bases removed from V and 0 bases from J, the gap between germline ends came to 12 bases. This CDR3 spans 15 amino acids. Germline values: CDR1 MNHEY, CDR2 SVGAGI. DNA of the CDR3: TGTGCCAGCAGCGACAGGCCCTCCTCTGGAAACACCATATATTTT. Its translation is CASSDRPSSGNTIYF.

To note about this clone: Other nucleotide sequences from this sample produce the same CDR3. The V call is TRBV28, the J call TRBJ2-3; tentative D call: TRBD2 (6 bases). The CDR3 has 13 amino acids. The germline CDR1 and CDR2 sequences are MDHEN and SYDVKM. Trimming removed 2 bases at V and 4 bases at J, with 7 bases between. CDR3 residues: CASSLTGADTQYF. The CDR3 region has the DNA TGTGCCAGCAGTTTAACGGGAGCAGATACGCAGTATTTT.

Notes on this clone: The sample contains more than one DNA sequence encoding this CDR3. This chain links TRBV19 with TRBJ2-2; 9 bases align to TRBD2. The V segment lost 9 bases and the J segment 4 bases; nucleotides outside the gene matches: 6. The CDR3 loop spans 14 amino acids. Germline CDR1 LNHDA, CDR2 SQIVND (reference sequence). Written as DNA, the CDR3 is TGTGCCAGCGGCGGGGGGGGTCGCACCGGGGAGCTGTTTTTT. Its translation: CASGGGGRTGELFF.

V gene TRBV30 combines with J gene TRBJ1-5; 7 positions agree with TRBD1. Trimming cost V 1 base and J 0 bases; bases outside gene matches: 15. Germline V CDR1 and CDR2: GTSNPN, SVGIG (reference sequence). This CDR3 contains 19 residues. CDR3 DNA: TGTGCCTGGAGTGCCTGGACAGGTGATTTCTCCTATAGCAATCAGCCCCAGCATTTT. It encodes CAWSAWTGDFSYSNQPQHF.